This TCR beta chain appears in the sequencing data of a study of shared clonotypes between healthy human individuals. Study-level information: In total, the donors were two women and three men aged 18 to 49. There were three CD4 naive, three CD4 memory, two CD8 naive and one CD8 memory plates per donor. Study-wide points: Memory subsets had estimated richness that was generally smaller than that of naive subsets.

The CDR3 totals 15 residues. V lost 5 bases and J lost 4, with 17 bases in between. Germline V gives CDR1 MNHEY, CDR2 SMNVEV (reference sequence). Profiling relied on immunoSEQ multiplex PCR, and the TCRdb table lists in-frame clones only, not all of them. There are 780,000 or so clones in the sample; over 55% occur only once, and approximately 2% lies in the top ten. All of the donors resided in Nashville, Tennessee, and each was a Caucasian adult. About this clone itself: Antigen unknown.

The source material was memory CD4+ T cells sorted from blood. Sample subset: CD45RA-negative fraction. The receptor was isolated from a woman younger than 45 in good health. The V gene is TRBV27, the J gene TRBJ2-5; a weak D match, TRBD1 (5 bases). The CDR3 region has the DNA TGTGCCAGCAGTCTAAACAGGCCCGCCCGAGAGACCCAGTACTTC. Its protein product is CASSLNRPARETQYF.